The 10 T cell receptor beta chains below all came from one sample that was sequenced in a study of cytomegalovirus exposure and HLA in healthy donors. Primers included in the PCR were 60 Vbeta and 13 Jbeta primers. Clones were read by immunoSEQ multiplex PCR, and TCRdb kept only the in-frame ones, dropping some. The profile shows 150,000 to 200,000 clones, 70% to 90% of them singletons. The sequencing input was PBMCs. The origin of the receptors is a man between 18 and 35 years old in good health and CMV-seropositive.

This clone was recorded a few times. CDR3 residues: CASSQYPGGSGNTIYF. The CDR3 DNA follows: TGTGCCAGCAGCCAATACCCAGGAGGATCTGGAAACACCATATATTTT. V and J are TRBV4-2 and TRBJ1-3; D not resolved. In germline, CDR1 is LGHNA, CDR2 YNFKEQ. The V gene lost 2 bases and the J gene lost 1 base, with 12 bases spanning the gap. The CDR3 consists of 16 residues.

This sequence joins TRBV12-5 and TRBJ2-7, with 7 bases fitting TRBD1. CDR3 length equals 15 residues. Looked up from germline, CDR1 is LGHNT and CDR2 is FRNRAP. V shed 1 base and J 2 bases; nucleotides not matched to a gene: 5. The CDR3 here is CASGLGTGLAYEQYF. The CDR3 DNA follows: TGTGCTAGTGGTTTGGGGACAGGCCTGGCCTACGAGCAGTACTTC.

This chain joins TRBV11-2 and TRBJ2-3; D might be TRBD1 (5 bases). Germline CDR1 is SGHAT and CDR2 is FQNNGV. The V end lost 5 bases, the J end lost 1 base, and 10 bases lay between the germline ends. The CDR3 runs 14 residues. The CDR3 region is CASSRSTGTDTQYF. As DNA, the CDR3 is TGTGCCAGCAGCCGGTCGACAGGCACAGATACGCAGTATTTT.

This clone was seen once. The chain combines TRBV5-4 with TRBJ1-2, with 7 bases aligning to TRBD1. This CDR3 is built from 16 residues. Looked up from germline, CDR1 is SGHNT and CDR2 is YYREEE (reference sequence). J gave up 4 bases and V 0 bases, and 9 bases lay outside the gene matches. This chain's CDR3 is CASSLVSTGHTYGYTF. The CDR3 DNA reads as TGTGCCAGCAGCTTGGTATCGACAGGGCACACCTATGGCTACACCTTC. Variable domain in full (rest from reference TRBV5-4 and TRBJ1-2): ETGVTQSPTHLIKTRGQQVTLRCSSQSGHNTVSWYQQALGQGPQFIFQYYREEENGRGNFPPRFSGLQFPNYSSELNVNALELDDSALYLCASSLVSTGHTYGYTFGSGTRLTVV.

The V call is TRBV5-8, the J call TRBJ1-3, with 9 bases lining up with TRBD1. Per germline, CDR1 SGHTS and CDR2 YDEGEE. After removal of 6 bases from V and 5 bases from J, the junction contained 3 bases not matched to a gene. This CDR3 region has 13 residues. In DNA form, the CDR3 reads TGTGCCAGCAACAGGGGGCAAAGAAACACCATATATTTT. This sequence encodes CASNRGQRNTIYF.

V and J are TRBV12-2 and TRBJ2-2; the tabulated D call, TRBD1, remains unverified against the DNA. TRBV12-2 is tagged as a pseudogene. The CDR3 consists of 18 residues. This chain's CDR3 is CASRLGGHRALGTGELFF. As DNA, the CDR3 is TGTGCAAGTCGCTTAGGAGGGCACAGGGCATTGGGCACCGGGGAGCTGTTTTTT.

The DNA for the CDR3 is TGTGCCAGCACCGATAGGGGACAGGCGGCGTCACCCCTCCACTTT. It translates to CASTDRGQAASPLHF. The chain recombines TRBV6-1 with TRBJ1-6; the match to TRBD1 covers 8 bases. Germline CDR1 reads MNHNS; CDR2 reads SASEGT. The CDR3 spans 15 residues. J gave up 10 bases and V 7 bases, and 12 bases lay outside the gene matches.

The table lists this clone with a few counts. This chain's CDR3 is CASTSPYEQYF. The CDR3 nucleotides are TGTGCCAGCACTTCCCCCTACGAGCAGTACTTC. This chain uses TRBV2 with TRBJ2-7; no clear D. V was clipped by 7 bases and J by 2 bases, with 6 bases between them. Germline loops: CDR1 SNHLY, CDR2 FYNNEI. This CDR3 is 11 amino acids long.

The genes are TRBV7-8 and TRBJ2-7; the match to TRBD2 covers 11 bases. Trimming at V came to 5 bases and at J to 6 bases, leaving 21 bases not matched to a gene. CDR1 and CDR2 from the germline V gene are SGHVS and FQNEAQ. This CDR3 is 19 amino acids long. CDR3 in DNA: TGTGCCAGCAGCGCCCAATCCGGGACTAGCGGCTACGGCCCTCGCGAGCAGTACTTC. It codes for CASSAQSGTSGYGPREQYF.

The rearrangement links TRBV9 to TRBJ1-1; possibly TRBD1 for D (5 bases). Per the germline V gene, CDR1 is SGDLS and CDR2 is YYNGEE. V was trimmed by 2 bases and J by 2 bases, leaving 7 bases between them. The CDR3 is 13 amino acids. The CDR3 sequence is CASSVGHNTEAFF. The CDR3 DNA sequence: TGTGCCAGCAGCGTCGGACACAACACTGAAGCTTTCTTT.